This TCR beta chain emerged from a study of shared clonotypes between healthy human individuals. This CDR3 has 15 residues. The V end was cut by 5 bases, the J end by 6 bases, with 19 bases between. Germline lookup yields CDR1 SGHAT and CDR2 FQNNGV. Measured with immunoSEQ multiplex PCR; TCRdb has only the in-frame clones, and not every one. Altogether 2.3 million or so clones are present, roughly 93% being singletons, with the ten largest covering 0.39%. Source material: naive CD4+ T cells from PBMCs. Subset in this sample: CD45RA+ positively selected. The chain has TRBV11-2 and TRBJ1-2; weak D call: TRBD1 (6 bases). The clonotype comes from a man between 18 and 29 years old in good health. Some clones in this sample may be carry-over from other donors' samples. The CDR3 DNA reads as TGTGCCAGCAGCCTGTGGGGGGGCGGCAGGGATGGCTACACCTTC. Its protein product is CASSLWGGGRDGYTF.